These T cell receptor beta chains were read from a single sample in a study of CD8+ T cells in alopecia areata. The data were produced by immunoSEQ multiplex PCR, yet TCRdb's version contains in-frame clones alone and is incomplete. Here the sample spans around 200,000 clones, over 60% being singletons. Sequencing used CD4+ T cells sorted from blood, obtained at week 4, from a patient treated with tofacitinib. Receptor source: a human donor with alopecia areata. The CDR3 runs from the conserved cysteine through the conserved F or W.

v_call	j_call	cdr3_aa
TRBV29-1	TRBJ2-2	CSVVNPSGLRGTGELFF
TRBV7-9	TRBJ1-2	CASSSIGPYGYTF
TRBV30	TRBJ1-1	CAWKVGTEAFF
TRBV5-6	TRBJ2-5	CASTWGQETQYF
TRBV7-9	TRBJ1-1	CASSATGDTEAFF
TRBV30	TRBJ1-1	CAFGQGGGTEAFF
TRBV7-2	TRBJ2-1	CASSLGLAGENEQFF
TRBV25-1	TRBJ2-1	CASSVTGGEGNEQFF
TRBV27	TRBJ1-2	CASSYRGDGYTF
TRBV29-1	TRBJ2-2	CSVGLGLNTGELFF
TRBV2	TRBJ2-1	CASSARTGTYNEQFF
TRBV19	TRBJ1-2	CASDSGRDGYTF
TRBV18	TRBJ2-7	CASSPEPYEQYF
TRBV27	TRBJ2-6	CASSSGVGANVLTF
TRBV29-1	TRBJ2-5	CSVGARLQETQYF
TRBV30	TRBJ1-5	CAWSVKGSGHQPQHF
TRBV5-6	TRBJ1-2	CASSLPGPGYTF
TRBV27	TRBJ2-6	CASSLSGGANVLTF
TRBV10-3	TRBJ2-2	CASSPRDPGVSGELFF
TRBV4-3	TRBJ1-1	CASSRTTGDTEAFF
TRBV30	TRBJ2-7	CAWSNLDRGHEQYF
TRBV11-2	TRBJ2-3	CASSLGQLAGETDTQYF
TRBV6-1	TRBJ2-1	CASSGVEGLANEQFF
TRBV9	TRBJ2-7	CASSVGTGSFYEQYF
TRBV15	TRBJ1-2	CATSRERQPGRGYTF
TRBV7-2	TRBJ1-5	CASSLGPQGAVGQPQHF
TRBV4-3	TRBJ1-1	CASSQDILRRQGWDTEAFF
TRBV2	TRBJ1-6	CASSREGRFHSPLHF
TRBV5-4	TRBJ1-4	CASSSLSSEKLFF
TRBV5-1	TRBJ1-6	CASSQQGQVNSPLHF
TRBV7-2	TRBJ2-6	CASSSQAGSGANVLTF
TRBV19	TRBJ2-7	CASSITGGWYEQYF
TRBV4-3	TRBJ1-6	CASSQDSGQSYNSPLHF
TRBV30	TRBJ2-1	CAWTHLLPVLFF
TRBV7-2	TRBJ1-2	CASSSGQLSYGYTF
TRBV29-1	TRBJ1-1	CSVSPTGVDAFF
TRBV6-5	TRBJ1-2	CASSTPGGSGYTF
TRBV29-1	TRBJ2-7	CSVSPGGYEQYF
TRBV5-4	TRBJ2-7	CASSPGPNDEQYF
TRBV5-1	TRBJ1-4	CASRPGQSTNEKLFF
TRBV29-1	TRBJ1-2	CSVVTGLNYGYTF
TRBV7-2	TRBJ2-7	CASSRSSYEQYF
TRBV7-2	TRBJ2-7	CASSLSQGPYEQYF